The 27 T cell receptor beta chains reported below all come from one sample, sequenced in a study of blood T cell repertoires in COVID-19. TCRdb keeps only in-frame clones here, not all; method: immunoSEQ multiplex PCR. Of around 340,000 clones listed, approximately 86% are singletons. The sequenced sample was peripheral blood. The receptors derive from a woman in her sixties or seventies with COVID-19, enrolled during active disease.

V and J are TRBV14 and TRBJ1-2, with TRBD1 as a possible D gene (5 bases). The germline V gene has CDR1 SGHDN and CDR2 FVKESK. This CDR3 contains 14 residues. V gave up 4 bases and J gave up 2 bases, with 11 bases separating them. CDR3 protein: CASSPRQRNYGYTF. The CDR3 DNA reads TGTGCCAGCAGCCCGCGACAGAGAAACTATGGCTACACCTTC.

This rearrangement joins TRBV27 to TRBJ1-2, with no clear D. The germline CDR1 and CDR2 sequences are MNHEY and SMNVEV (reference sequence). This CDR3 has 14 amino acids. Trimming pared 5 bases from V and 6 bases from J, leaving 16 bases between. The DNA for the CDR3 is TGTGCCAGCAGTCCGGACGGGAGGTTCAATGGCTACACCTTC. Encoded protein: CASSPDGRFNGYTF.

CDR3: CASSQMWGSGYTDTQYF. The DNA for the CDR3 is TGTGCCAGCAGCCAAATGTGGGGTAGCGGATACACAGATACGCAGTATTTT. V usage is TRBV3-1 (or the pseudogene TRBV3-2) and J usage is TRBJ2-3; perhaps TRBD2 as D (6 bases). Trimming shortened V by 2 bases and J by 2 bases, and 17 bases separated the two germline ends. This CDR3 has 17 amino acids. Germline-derived CDR1 and CDR2 are LGHDT and YNNKEL (reference sequence).

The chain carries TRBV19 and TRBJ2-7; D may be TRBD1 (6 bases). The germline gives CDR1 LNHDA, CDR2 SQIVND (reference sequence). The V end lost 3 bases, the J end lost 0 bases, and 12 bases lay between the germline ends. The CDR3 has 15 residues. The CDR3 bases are TGTGCCAGTAGTATTGGAAGGGGGAGCTCCTACGAGCAGTACTTC. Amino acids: CASSIGRGSSYEQYF.

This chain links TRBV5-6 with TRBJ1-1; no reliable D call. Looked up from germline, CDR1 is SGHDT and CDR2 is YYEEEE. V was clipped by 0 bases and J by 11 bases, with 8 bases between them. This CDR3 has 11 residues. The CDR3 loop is CASSLGAWAFF. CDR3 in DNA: TGTGCCAGCAGCTTGGGGGCTTGGGCTTTCTTT.

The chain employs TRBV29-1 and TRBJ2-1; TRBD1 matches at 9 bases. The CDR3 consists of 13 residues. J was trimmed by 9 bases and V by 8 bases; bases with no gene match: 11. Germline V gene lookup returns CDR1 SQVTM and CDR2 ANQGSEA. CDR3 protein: CSLGQGTGAEQFF. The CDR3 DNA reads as TGCAGCCTGGGACAGGGAACGGGGGCTGAGCAGTTCTTC.

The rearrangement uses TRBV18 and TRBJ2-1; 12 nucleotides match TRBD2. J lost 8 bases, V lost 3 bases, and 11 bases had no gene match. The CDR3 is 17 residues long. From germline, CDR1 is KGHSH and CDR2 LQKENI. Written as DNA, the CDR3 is TGTGCCAGCTCACCCCGCCTAGCGGGGGGGCAGATGGATGAGCAGTTCTTC. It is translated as CASSPRLAGGQMDEQFF.

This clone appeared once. The CDR3 DNA sequence: TGTGCCAGCAGCGCCCGAGCAGGGGGGACCTATGGCTACACCTTC. This sequence encodes CASSARAGGTYGYTF. The V gene is TRBV9, the J gene TRBJ1-2; 7 bases are a match to TRBD1. Losses at the gene ends were 3 bases for V and 4 bases for J; bases not matched to a gene: 9. The length of the CDR3 is 15 residues. Germline V CDR1 and CDR2: SGDLS, YYNGEE.

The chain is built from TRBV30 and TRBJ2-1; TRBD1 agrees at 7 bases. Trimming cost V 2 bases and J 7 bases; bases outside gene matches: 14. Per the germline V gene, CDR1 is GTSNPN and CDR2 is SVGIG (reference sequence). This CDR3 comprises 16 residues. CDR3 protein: CAWSPRGQIHGNEQFF. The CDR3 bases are TGTGCCTGGAGTCCCCGGGGACAGATTCATGGGAATGAGCAGTTCTTC.

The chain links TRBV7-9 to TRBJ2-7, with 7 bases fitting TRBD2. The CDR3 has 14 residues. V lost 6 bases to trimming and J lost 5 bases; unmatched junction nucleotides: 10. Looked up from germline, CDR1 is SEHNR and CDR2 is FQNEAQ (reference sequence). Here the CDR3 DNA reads TGTGCCAGCAGTGCCTGGGGGGGAATAGACGAGCAGTACTTC. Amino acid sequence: CASSAWGGIDEQYF.

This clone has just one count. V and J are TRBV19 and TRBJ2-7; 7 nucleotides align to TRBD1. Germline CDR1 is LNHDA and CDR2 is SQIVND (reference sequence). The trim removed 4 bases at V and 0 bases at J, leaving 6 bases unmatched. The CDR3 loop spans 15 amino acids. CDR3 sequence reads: CASSTTGDPSYEQYF. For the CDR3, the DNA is TGTGCCAGTAGTACCACAGGGGATCCCTCCTACGAGCAGTACTTC.

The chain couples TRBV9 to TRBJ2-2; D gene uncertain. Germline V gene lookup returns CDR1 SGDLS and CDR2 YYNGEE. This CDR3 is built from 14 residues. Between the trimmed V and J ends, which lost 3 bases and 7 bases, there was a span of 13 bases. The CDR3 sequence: CASSADSVGGELFF. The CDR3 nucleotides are TGTGCCAGCAGCGCTGACTCGGTGGGCGGGGAGCTGTTTTTT.

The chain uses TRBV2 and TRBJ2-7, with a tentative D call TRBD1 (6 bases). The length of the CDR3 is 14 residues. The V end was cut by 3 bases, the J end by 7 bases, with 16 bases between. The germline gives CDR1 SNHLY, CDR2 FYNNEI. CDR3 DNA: TGTGCCAGCAGTGAGGGGACACCCGTCTCTGAGCAGTACTTC. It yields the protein CASSEGTPVSEQYF.

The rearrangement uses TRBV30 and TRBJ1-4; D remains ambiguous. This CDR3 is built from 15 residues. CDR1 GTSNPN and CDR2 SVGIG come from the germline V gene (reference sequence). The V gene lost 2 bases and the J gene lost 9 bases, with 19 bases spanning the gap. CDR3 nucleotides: TGTGCCTGGAGTTTACACATGTCCGAGCGGAAAAAACTGTTTTTT. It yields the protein CAWSLHMSERKKLFF.

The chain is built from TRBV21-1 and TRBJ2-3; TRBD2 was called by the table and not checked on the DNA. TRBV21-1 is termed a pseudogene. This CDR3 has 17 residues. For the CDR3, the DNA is TGTGCCAGCAGCAGTGGTAAGCTAGCGGGGGAAACAGATACGCAGTATTTT. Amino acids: CASSSGKLAGETDTQYF.

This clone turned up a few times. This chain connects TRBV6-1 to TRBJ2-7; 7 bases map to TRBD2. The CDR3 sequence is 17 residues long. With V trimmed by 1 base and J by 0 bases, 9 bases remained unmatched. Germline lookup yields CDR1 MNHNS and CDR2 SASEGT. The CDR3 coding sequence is TGTGCCAGCAGTGAAGGGGGAGGGTACCACTCCTCCTACGAGCAGTACTTC. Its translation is CASSEGGGYHSSYEQYF.

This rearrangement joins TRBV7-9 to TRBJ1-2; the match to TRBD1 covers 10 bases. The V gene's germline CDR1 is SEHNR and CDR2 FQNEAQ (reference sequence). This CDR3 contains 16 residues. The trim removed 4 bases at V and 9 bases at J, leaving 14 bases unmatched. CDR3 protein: CASSWPGQGRFRCYTF. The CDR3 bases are TGTGCCAGCAGCTGGCCGGGACAGGGGAGGTTTAGGTGCTACACCTTC.

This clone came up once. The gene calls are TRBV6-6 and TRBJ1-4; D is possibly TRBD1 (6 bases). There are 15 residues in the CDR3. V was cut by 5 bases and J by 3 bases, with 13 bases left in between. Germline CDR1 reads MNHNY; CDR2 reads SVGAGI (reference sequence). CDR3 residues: CASSRKDSPNEKLFF. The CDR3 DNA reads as TGTGCCAGCAGTCGAAAGGACAGCCCTAATGAAAAACTGTTTTTT.

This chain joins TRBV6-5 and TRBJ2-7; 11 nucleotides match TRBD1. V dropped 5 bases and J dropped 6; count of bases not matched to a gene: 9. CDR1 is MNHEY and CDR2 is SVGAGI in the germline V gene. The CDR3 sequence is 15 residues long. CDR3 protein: CASSTGTGGIREQYF. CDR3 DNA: TGTGCCAGCAGTACAGGGACAGGGGGTATTCGCGAGCAGTACTTC.

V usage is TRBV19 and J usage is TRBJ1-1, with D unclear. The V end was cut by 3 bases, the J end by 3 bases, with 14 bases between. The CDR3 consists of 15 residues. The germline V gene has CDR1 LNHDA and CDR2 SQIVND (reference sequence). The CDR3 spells CASSIQPGSYTEAFF. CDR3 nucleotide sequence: TGTGCCAGTAGTATCCAACCGGGATCTTACACTGAAGCTTTCTTT.

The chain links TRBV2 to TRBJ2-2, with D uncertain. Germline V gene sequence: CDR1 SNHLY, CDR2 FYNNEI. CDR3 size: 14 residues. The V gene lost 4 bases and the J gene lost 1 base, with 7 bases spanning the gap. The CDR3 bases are TGTGCCAGCAGTGTTCGAGGGAACACCGGGGAGCTGTTTTTT. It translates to CASSVRGNTGELFF.

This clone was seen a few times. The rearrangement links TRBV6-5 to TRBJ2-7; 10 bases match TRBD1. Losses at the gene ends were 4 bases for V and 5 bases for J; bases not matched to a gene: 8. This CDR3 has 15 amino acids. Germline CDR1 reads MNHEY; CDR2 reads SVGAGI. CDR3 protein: CASSLTGTGADEQYF. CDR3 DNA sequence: TGTGCCAGCAGTTTGACCGGGACAGGGGCCGACGAGCAGTACTTC.

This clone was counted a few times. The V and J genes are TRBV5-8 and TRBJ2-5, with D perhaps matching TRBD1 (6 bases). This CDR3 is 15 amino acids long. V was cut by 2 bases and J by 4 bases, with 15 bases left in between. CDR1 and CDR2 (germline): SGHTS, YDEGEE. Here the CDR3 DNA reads TGTGCCAGCAGCTTAGGGGCGCAGGGGCGAGAGACCCAGTACTTC. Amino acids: CASSLGAQGRETQYF.

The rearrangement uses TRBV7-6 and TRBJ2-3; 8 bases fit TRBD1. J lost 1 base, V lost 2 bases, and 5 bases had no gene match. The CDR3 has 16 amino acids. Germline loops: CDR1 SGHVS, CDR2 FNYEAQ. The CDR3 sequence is CASSLNSGQGTDTQYF. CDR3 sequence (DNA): TGTGCCAGCAGCTTAAATTCGGGACAGGGCACAGATACGCAGTATTTT.

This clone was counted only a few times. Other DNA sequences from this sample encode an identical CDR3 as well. CDR3 sequence: CASSLRGNQPQHF. The CDR3 coding sequence is TGTGCCAGCAGCTTACGGGGGAATCAGCCCCAGCATTTT. V gene TRBV7-2 combines with J gene TRBJ1-5; the D gene is possibly TRBD1 (5 bases). CDR3 length equals 13 residues. CDR1 and CDR2 (germline): SGHTA, FQGNSA. V lost 2 bases, J lost 4 bases, and 6 bases lay in between.

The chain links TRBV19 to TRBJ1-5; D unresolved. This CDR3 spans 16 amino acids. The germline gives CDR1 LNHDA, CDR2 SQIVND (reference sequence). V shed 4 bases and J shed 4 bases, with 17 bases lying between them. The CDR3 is CASSRLIAEFNQPQHF. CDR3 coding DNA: TGTGCCAGTAGTAGACTAATAGCTGAATTTAATCAGCCCCAGCATTTT.

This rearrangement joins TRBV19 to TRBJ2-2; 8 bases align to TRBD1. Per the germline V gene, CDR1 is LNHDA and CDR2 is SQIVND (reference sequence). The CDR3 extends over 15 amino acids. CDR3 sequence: CAVPQGASNTGELFF. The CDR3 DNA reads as TGTGCAGTTCCCCAGGGGGCCTCTAACACCGGGGAGCTGTTTTTT.